This paragraph covers one T cell receptor (beta chain) sequence. Its antigen is undetermined. Patients with uncontrolled infections, other autoimmune diseases, pregnancy or lactation were excluded. Together with thyroid ultrasound, orbital computed tomography, serum thyroxine and TRAb, clinical symptoms were used for diagnoses. The data are from a study of T cells in Graves' hyperthyroidism and ophthalmopathy. Study at large: Peripheral blood was collected at initial diagnosis, before any treatment. Findings and caveats of the study: Most thyroid clonotypes expanded above 0.001 appeared in blood too.

This CDR3 comprises 15 residues. Trimming stripped 2 bases from V and 2 bases from J, with 9 bases between. Per germline, CDR1 WSHSY and CDR2 SAAADI. There were TCR beta CDR3 regions amplified from RNA transcripts. TCR CDR3 underwent first-round RT-PCR with the HTBI primer set. TCRdb reprocessed the multiplex PCR reads via MiXCR and lists one record per CDR3 protein. The sample includes about 740,000 distinct CDR3 sequences, less than 15% of them seen just once. This receptor was taken from a woman under 30 with Graves' hyperthyroidism. The gene calls are TRBV10-2 and TRBJ2-2; D gene uncertain. Material: blood. The CDR3 sequence is CASSEIGHNTGELFF. CDR3 bases: TGCGCCAGCAGTGAGATTGGTCATAACACCGGGGAGCTGTTTTTT.